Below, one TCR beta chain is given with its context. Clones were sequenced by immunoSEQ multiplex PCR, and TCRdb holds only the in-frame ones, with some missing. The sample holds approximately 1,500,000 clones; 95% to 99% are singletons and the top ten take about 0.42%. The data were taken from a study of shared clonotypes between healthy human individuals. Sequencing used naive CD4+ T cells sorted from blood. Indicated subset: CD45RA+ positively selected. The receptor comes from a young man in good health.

The DNA for the CDR3 is TGTGCCAGCAGTTACCCAGGCTACTATGGCTACACCTTC. This codes for CASSYPGYYGYTF. This chain joins TRBV6-5 and TRBJ1-2; D unclear. The length of the CDR3 is 13 residues. V dropped 2 bases and J dropped 3 bases, with 7 bases sitting between them. Looked up from germline, CDR1 is MNHEY and CDR2 is SVGAGI.